The clone carrying this T cell receptor beta chain was seen only a few times. Its antigen is still unknown. The study sequenced cultured CD4+ T cell DNA using the Oncomine TCR Beta short-read assay. TCRdb reprocessed the PCR reads with MiXCR, giving one entry per CDR3 protein. The sample lists tens of thousands of distinct CDR3 sequences; around 60% were seen once. The entry originates in a study of vaccination and CD4 T cells after COVID-19. At the level of the study: Overlapping spike pools from SARS-CoV-2 and HCoV-NL63, HCoV-OC43 and HCoV-229E served as culture stimuli.

Treatment given: approximately 11-day PBMC culture with coronavirus spike peptide pools or control peptides (ViraFEST assay). The germline V gene encodes CDR1 SNHLY and CDR2 FYNNEI. The V gene end was trimmed by 9 bases and the J gene end by 6 bases; junction bases not matched to a gene: 7. This CDR3 has 12 amino acids. Sequencing was performed on CD4+ T cells from blood, cultured in vitro, taken after SARS-CoV-2 vaccination. V gene TRBV2 combines with J gene TRBJ1-2; 7 nucleotides align to TRBD1. The TCR sequence derives from a human donor who received a COVID-19 vaccine. The CDR3 sequence is CASQDREDGYTF. The CDR3 DNA is TGTGCCAGTCAAGACAGGGAGGATGGCTACACCTTC.